Listed below are T cell receptor beta chains from one sample, sequenced in a study of shared clonotypes between healthy human individuals. The repertoire was sequenced with immunoSEQ multiplex PCR; TCRdb's copy has only in-frame clones and lacks some. Of 2 million to 2.5 million clones listed, roughly 95% are singletons. What was sequenced was naive CD8+ T cells sorted from blood. These receptors originate from a man between 18 and 29 years old in good health. The CDR3 runs from the conserved cysteine through the conserved F or W. The D gene is left open where the match is weak. The size entry is marked missing in some rows and otherwise reads once, few, many or a size class.

J gene: TRBJ2-5
clone size: .
D gene: .
V gene: TRBV27
CDR3 DNA: TGTGCCAGCCTCGGGGCAGGGGGGGAGACCCAGTACTTC
CDR3 protein: CASLGAGGETQYF

J gene: TRBJ2-2
clone size: .
D gene: TRBD1
V gene: TRBV5-1
CDR3 DNA: TGCGCCAGCAGTCTGCGGGGGACAGGGTACACCGGGGAGCTGTTTTTT
CDR3 protein: CASSLRGTGYTGELFF

J gene: TRBJ1-1
clone size: .
D gene: .
V gene: TRBV28
CDR3 DNA: TGTGCCAGCAGGGATTTGAACACTGAAGCTTTCTTT
CDR3 protein: CASRDLNTEAFF

J gene: TRBJ2-7
clone size: .
D gene: .
V gene: TRBV19
CDR3 DNA: TGTGCCAGTAGTCAAAACAGGGACGACGAGCAGTACTTC
CDR3 protein: CASSQNRDDEQYF

J gene: TRBJ2-3
clone size: .
D gene: .
V gene: TRBV21-1
CDR3 DNA: TGTGCCAGCAGCAAAGTGACGGGACTAGCGGGGGGGCCGGGCACAGATACGCAGTATTTT
CDR3 protein: CASSKVTGLAGGPGTDTQYF

J gene: TRBJ2-1
clone size: .
D gene: TRBD2
V gene: TRBV11-2
CDR3 DNA: TGTGCCAGCAGTCGTGAACCGGGACTAGATGTAAATGAGCAGTTCTTC
CDR3 protein: CASSREPGLDVNEQFF

J gene: TRBJ2-1
clone size: .
D gene: TRBD1
V gene: TRBV5-6
CDR3 DNA: TGTGCCAGTCAGGGGGACAATGAGCAGTTCTTC
CDR3 protein: CASQGDNEQFF

J gene: TRBJ1-2
clone size: .
D gene: .
V gene: TRBV27
CDR3 DNA: TGTGCCAGCTGGAACTCCGCCAGGGGAGGCTACACCTTC
CDR3 protein: CASWNSARGGYTF

J gene: TRBJ2-7
clone size: once
D gene: .
V gene: TRBV11-2
CDR3 DNA: TGTGCCAGCAGCTTCCAGGGAACGGGCTACGAGCAGTACTTC
CDR3 protein: CASSFQGTGYEQYF

J gene: TRBJ2-1
clone size: .
D gene: TRBD2
V gene: TRBV7-6
CDR3 DNA: TGTGCCAGCAGCTTAGGGCAGACTAGCCCGGCGTTCTTC
CDR3 protein: CASSLGQTSPAFF

J gene: TRBJ1-5
clone size: .
D gene: .
V gene: TRBV19
CDR3 DNA: TGTGCCAGTAGTACGGAGGCATACGCCGGTAATCAGCCCCAGCATTTT
CDR3 protein: CASSTEAYAGNQPQHF

J gene: TRBJ1-1
clone size: .
D gene: TRBD1
V gene: TRBV28
CDR3 DNA: TGTGCCAGCAGCGGACAGGGGAGGACTGAAGCTTTCTTT
CDR3 protein: CASSGQGRTEAFF

J gene: TRBJ2-1
clone size: .
D gene: .
V gene: TRBV25-1
CDR3 DNA: TGTGCCAGCAGAGGAACCTTTTACAATGAGCAGTTCTTC
CDR3 protein: CASRGTFYNEQFF

J gene: TRBJ1-1
clone size: .
D gene: TRBD1
V gene: TRBV5-1
CDR3 DNA: TGCGCCAGCAGCTTCGGACAGGGCCCTAGGGACACTGAAGCTTTCTTT
CDR3 protein: CASSFGQGPRDTEAFF

J gene: TRBJ1-1
clone size: .
D gene: .
V gene: TRBV15
CDR3 DNA: TGTGCCACCAGCACCAAGCTCTTGGGGGAATACATGAACACTGAAGCTTTCTTT
CDR3 protein: CATSTKLLGEYMNTEAFF

J gene: TRBJ2-5
clone size: .
D gene: .
V gene: TRBV13
CDR3 DNA: TGTGCCAGCAGCCCTATAGGGGGTCACCAAGAGACCCAGTACTTC
CDR3 protein: CASSPIGGHQETQYF

J gene: TRBJ2-7
clone size: .
D gene: TRBD1
V gene: TRBV7-2
CDR3 DNA: TGTGCCAGCAGCTTAGGACAGGGCTTGACCTACGAGCAGTACTTC
CDR3 protein: CASSLGQGLTYEQYF

J gene: TRBJ2-7
clone size: .
D gene: TRBD1
V gene: TRBV10-1
CDR3 DNA: TGCGCCAGCAGCGCCTGGGACAGGGGTCACGAGCAGTACTTC
CDR3 protein: CASSAWDRGHEQYF

J gene: TRBJ2-7
clone size: .
D gene: TRBD1
V gene: TRBV9
CDR3 DNA: TGTGCCAGCAGCGTAGGAGACAGGGGCTACGAGCAGTACTTC
CDR3 protein: CASSVGDRGYEQYF

J gene: TRBJ1-2
clone size: once
D gene: TRBD1
V gene: TRBV9
CDR3 DNA: TGTGCCAGCAGCGAGGCGGGACAGCCCTATGGCTACACCTTC
CDR3 protein: CASSEAGQPYGYTF

J gene: TRBJ2-3
clone size: .
D gene: TRBD2
V gene: TRBV27
CDR3 DNA: TGTGCCAGCACCTATAGCGGGGGGGCTTCAGATACGCAGTATTTT
CDR3 protein: CASTYSGGASDTQYF

J gene: TRBJ1-4
clone size: .
D gene: TRBD1
V gene: TRBV7-9
CDR3 DNA: TGTGCCAGCAGCCCACTAGACAGGGAGGACGAAAAACTGTTTTTT
CDR3 protein: CASSPLDREDEKLFF

J gene: TRBJ2-7
clone size: .
D gene: .
V gene: TRBV11-2
CDR3 DNA: TGTGCCAGCAGCTTAGGGTATAACGAGCAGTACTTC
CDR3 protein: CASSLGYNEQYF

J gene: TRBJ2-5
clone size: .
D gene: .
V gene: TRBV6-5
CDR3 DNA: TGTGCCAGCAGTTACTCGACGGGGGAACAAGAGACCCAGTACTTC
CDR3 protein: CASSYSTGEQETQYF